This paragraph reports one T cell receptor beta chain. Its cognate antigen is unknown. Germline assignment: CDR1 SGHRS and CDR2 YFSETQ. This CDR3 has 16 amino acids. V was trimmed by 4 bases and J by 7 bases, leaving 21 bases between them. The source of the sample is a study of T cell responses to AZD1222 COVID-19 vaccine. Whole-study results and caveats: White British people made up most donors, females outnumbered males, and clonal diversity was possibly underestimated. Nearly half of spike-specific TCRs reportedly target variant regions that are unmutated in the B.1.351 and B.1.1.7 variants.

Sequencing was performed with immunoSEQ multiplex PCR; in TCRdb, only in-frame clones are kept and a portion is missing. The data show more than 140,000 clones, 85% to 95% seen once. The sample was peripheral blood, taken on day 0 of MenACWY control vaccination. The source is an adult in good health. V gene TRBV5-1 combines with J gene TRBJ2-1, with D perhaps TRBD1 or TRBD2 (5 bases each). The DNA of the CDR3 is TGCGCCAGCAGCGTTTCCGGGACGCCGGCTTTGAATGAGCAGTTCTTC. Protein sequence: CASSVSGTPALNEQFF.